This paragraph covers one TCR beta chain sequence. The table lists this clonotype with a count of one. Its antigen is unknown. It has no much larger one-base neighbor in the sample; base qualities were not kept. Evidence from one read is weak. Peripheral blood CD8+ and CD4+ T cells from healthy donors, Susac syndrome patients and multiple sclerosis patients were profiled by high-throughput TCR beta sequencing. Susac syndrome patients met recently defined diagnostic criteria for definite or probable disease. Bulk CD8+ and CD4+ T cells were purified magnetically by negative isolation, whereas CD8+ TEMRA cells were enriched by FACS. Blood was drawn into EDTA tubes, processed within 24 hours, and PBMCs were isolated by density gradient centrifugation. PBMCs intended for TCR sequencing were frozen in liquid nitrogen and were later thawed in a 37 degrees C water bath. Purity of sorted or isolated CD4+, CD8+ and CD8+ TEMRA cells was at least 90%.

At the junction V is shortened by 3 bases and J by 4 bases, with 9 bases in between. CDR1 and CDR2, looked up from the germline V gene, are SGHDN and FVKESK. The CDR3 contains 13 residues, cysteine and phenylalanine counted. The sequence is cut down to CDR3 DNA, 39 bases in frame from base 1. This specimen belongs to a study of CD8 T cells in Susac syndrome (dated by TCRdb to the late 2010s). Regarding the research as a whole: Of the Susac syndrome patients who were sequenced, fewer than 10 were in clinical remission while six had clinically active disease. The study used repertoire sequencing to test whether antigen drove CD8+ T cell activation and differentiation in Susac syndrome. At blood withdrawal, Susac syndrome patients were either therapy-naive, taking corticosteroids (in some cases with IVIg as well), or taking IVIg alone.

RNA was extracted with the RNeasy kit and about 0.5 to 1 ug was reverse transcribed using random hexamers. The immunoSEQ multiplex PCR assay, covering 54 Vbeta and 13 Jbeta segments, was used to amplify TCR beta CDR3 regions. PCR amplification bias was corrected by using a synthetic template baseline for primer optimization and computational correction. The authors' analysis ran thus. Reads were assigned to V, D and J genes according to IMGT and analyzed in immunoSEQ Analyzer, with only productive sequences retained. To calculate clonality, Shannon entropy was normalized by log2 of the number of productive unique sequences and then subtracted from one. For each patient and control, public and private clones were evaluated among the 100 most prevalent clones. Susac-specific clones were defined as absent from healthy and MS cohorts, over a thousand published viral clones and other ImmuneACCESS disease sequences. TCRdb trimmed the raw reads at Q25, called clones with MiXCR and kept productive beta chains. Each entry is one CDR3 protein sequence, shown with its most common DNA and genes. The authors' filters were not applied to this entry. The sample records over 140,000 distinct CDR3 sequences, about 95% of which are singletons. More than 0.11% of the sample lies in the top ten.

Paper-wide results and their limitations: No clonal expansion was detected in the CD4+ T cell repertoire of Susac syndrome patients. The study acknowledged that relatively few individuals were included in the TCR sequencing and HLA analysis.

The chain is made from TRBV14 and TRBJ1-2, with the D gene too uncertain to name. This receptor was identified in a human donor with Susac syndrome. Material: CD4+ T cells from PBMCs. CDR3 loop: CASSHGKGYGYTF. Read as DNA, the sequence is TGTGCCAGCAGCCACGGGAAGGGCTATGGCTACACCTTC.